This entry is about one T cell receptor beta chain. Its target is unknown. CDR3 length: 14 residues. Germline V CDR1 and CDR2: GTSNPN, SVGIG (reference sequence). The V and J ends lost 2 bases and 5 bases, in that order; junction bases with no gene match: 3. The PCR contained 60 Vbeta and 13 Jbeta primers. Data came from immunoSEQ multiplex PCR; TCRdb stores just in-frame clones and leaves some out. The repertoire holds around 100,000 clones, with around 80% as singletons. These data belong to a study of cytomegalovirus exposure and HLA in healthy donors. As for the study in general: Approximately 200 million T cells yielded around 120 million unique TCR beta sequences in earlier analysis. Study results and caveats: V- and J-gene trimming in TCR beta was tied to a missense DCLRE1C variant by an analysis performed later. The study had only CMV serostatus as immune exposure information.

Participants comprised healthy donors of bone marrow. Sample: PBMCs. The source is a female donor in good health and CMV-seropositive. The chain links TRBV30 to TRBJ1-5; 10 positions match TRBD1. DNA of the CDR3: TGTGCCTGGAGTAAGGGACAGGGGTATCAGCCCCAGCATTTT. Its translation: CAWSKGQGYQPQHF.